The rows below give T cell receptor beta chains drawn from one sample of a study of T cell changes during pregnancy in multiple sclerosis. This table comes from immunoSEQ multiplex PCR, and its TCRdb copy is limited to in-frame clones, with some not included. The table lists roughly 40,000 clones, 84% of them singletons. The material was CD4+ T cells from peripheral blood mononuclear cells, obtained before pregnancy. The receptors come from a female donor with multiple sclerosis, enrolled in a pregnancy study. The CDR3 runs from the conserved cysteine through the conserved F or W. The D gene is left open where the match is weak. Clone sizes are given selectively: once, few, many, or a class where the clone is expanded.

TRBV7-7,NA,NA,TRBJ2-7,TGTGCCAGCAGCCCTCTAACAGGGAAGGCCTACGAGCAGTACTTC,CASSPLTGKAYEQYF
TRBV18,NA,NA,TRBJ1-2,TGTGCCAGCTCACCCGGACAGCGGAACTATGGCTACACCTTC,CASSPGQRNYGYTF
TRBV5-6,TRBD1,NA,TRBJ1-2,TGTGCCAGCAGCGACACCTGGGACAGTGGGGACTATGGCTACACCTTC,CASSDTWDSGDYGYTF
TRBV7-9,TRBD2,NA,TRBJ2-5,TGTGCTAACCAGGCTAGCGGCCAAGAGACCCAGTACTTC,CANQASGQETQYF
TRBV27,NA,NA,TRBJ2-4,TGTGCCAGCAGATATACAGGAGGGGACATTCAGTACTTC,CASRYTGGDIQYF
TRBV7-8,NA,NA,TRBJ2-7,TGTGCCAGCAGCCCACCAATCCGTACAGGGAACGAGCAGTACTTC,CASSPPIRTGNEQYF
TRBV5-1,TRBD1,NA,TRBJ1-2,TGCGCCAGCAGCTTGGAAGCAGGGGGGCTATATGGCTACACCTTC,CASSLEAGGLYGYTF
TRBV6-5,TRBD1,once,TRBJ2-1,TGTGCCAGCACTCACAGGGGCGCCTACAATGAGCAGTTCTTC,CASTHRGAYNEQFF
TRBV10-1,NA,NA,TRBJ2-7,TGCGCCAGCAGTGACCCTTATCGGCCTAGCGTTTCCTACGAGCAGTACTTC,CASSDPYRPSVSYEQYF
TRBV6-5,NA,NA,TRBJ1-3,TGTGCCAGCAGTTACTTCCCACAGTTGGGAAACACCATATATTTT,CASSYFPQLGNTIYF
TRBV4-1,TRBD1,NA,TRBJ2-1,TGCGCCAGCAGGGAGGGGTGGACAGGGCAAGATGATGAGCAGTTCTTC,CASREGWTGQDDEQFF
TRBV25-1,TRBD1,NA,TRBJ1-1,TGTGCCAGCAGTGAATGGGGGACAGCCAACACTGAAGCTTTCTTT,CASSEWGTANTEAFF
TRBV4-1,NA,medium-sized,TRBJ1-1,TGCGCCAGCAGCAACACCGGGACACCCATTTTGGGGAGCAACACTGAAGCTTTCTTT,CASSNTGTPILGSNTEAFF
TRBV5-1,TRBD1,NA,TRBJ1-3,TGCGCCAGCAGCTTCGGACAGGGGGCTTATGGAAACACCATATATTTT,CASSFGQGAYGNTIYF
TRBV30,TRBD1,NA,TRBJ2-7,TGTGCCTGGAGTCCGGGACAGGCGTATTCCTACGAGCAGTACTTC,CAWSPGQAYSYEQYF
TRBV2,NA,NA,TRBJ2-3,TGTGCCAGCAGTGAACTAGATACGCAGTATTTT,CASSELDTQYF
TRBV7-8,NA,few,TRBJ2-6,TGTGCCAGCAGCTCGGAGGGGGACTACAACTCTGGGGCCAACGTCCTGACTTTC,CASSSEGDYNSGANVLTF
TRBV5-1,NA,NA,TRBJ2-7,TGCGCCAGCAGCCCGCGCTTGCTAGACGAGCAGTACTTC,CASSPRLLDEQYF
TRBV18,NA,NA,TRBJ2-5,TGTGCCAGCTCACCACTAAGCAATATTCAAGAGACCCAGTACTTC,CASSPLSNIQETQYF
TRBV7-2,NA,once,TRBJ2-7,TGTGCCAGCAGCTTAAGCCAGGCCGATTGGTACTTC,CASSLSQADWYF
TRBV2,NA,NA,TRBJ2-1,TGTGCCAGCAGGGCCGACTACAATGAGCAGTTCTTC,CASRADYNEQFF
TRBV7-6,TRBD1,once,TRBJ2-1,TGTGCCAGCAGCTTAGAGAGTCAGGGGGCGCGCAATGAGCAGTTCTTC,CASSLESQGARNEQFF
TRBV28,NA,NA,TRBJ1-6,TGTGCCCTGCGGAGCTCCTATAATTCACCCCTCCACTTT,CALRSSYNSPLHF
TRBV6-6,NA,NA,TRBJ2-3,TGTGCCAGCAAGCCACAGGGAGGGAGGACAGATACGCAGTATTTT,CASKPQGGRTDTQYF
TRBV7-9,TRBD2,NA,TRBJ2-1,TGTGCCAGCAGCTTTGAGACTAGCGGGGGTGAGCAGTTCTTC,CASSFETSGGEQFF
TRBV9,NA,NA,TRBJ2-3,TGTGCCAGCAGCGTAGACCAGAGCACAGATACGCAGTATTTT,CASSVDQSTDTQYF
TRBV11-2,TRBD2,NA,TRBJ2-2,TGTGCCAGCAGAGCAGGGACTAGCGTTACATATGGGAACACCGGGGAGCTGTTTTTT,CASRAGTSVTYGNTGELFF
TRBV7-9,NA,NA,TRBJ1-2,TGTGCCAGCAGCTTACACATCTCAAACTATGGCTACACCTTC,CASSLHISNYGYTF
TRBV30,TRBD2,NA,TRBJ2-3,TGTGCCTGGACTTCGCCTTTCTTTAGCGGGACCACAGATACGCAGTATTTT,CAWTSPFFSGTTDTQYF
TRBV7-9,TRBD1,NA,TRBJ1-1,TGTGCCAGCAGCCTAGGGACAGTCCGGCTCGGCACTGAAGCTTTCTTT,CASSLGTVRLGTEAFF
TRBV7-8,NA,NA,TRBJ1-6,TGTGCCAGCAGCTTCCTAGGGGGTTCACCCCTCCACTTT,CASSFLGGSPLHF
TRBV2,TRBD1,NA,TRBJ2-1,TGTGCCATTACAGGGGGACCCTACAATGAGCAGTTCTTC,CAITGGPYNEQFF
TRBV6-1,NA,NA,TRBJ1-3,TGTGCCAGCACTACCATGAGCTCTGGAAACACCATATATTTT,CASTTMSSGNTIYF
TRBV7-2,TRBD2,NA,TRBJ2-3,TGTGCCAGCAGCTTACAGGGGACTAGCCGAGGAGATACGCAGTATTTT,CASSLQGTSRGDTQYF
TRBV2,NA,NA,TRBJ1-2,TGTGCCAGCAGTGAAGGCCCGACAGCCCCTATCTTC,CASSEGPTAPIF
TRBV9,TRBD2,NA,TRBJ2-5,TGTGCCAGCAGCGTAGCTACGGCGGGACCGGGACTAGCGGGGGATCCGCCCGAGACCCAGTACTTC,CASSVATAGPGLAGDPPETQYF
TRBV13,NA,NA,TRBJ2-7,TGTGCCAGCAGCCGTAGCAAGGACTACAACTACGAGCAGTACTTC,CASSRSKDYNYEQYF
TRBV5-5,TRBD1,NA,TRBJ2-5,TGTGCCAGCAGCTTGGGTACAGGGGTGAGGGGGGAGACCCAGTACTTC,CASSLGTGVRGETQYF
TRBV5-1,NA,NA,TRBJ2-7,TGCGCCAGCAGCTTGGCCCCAGGGAGGACCTACGAGCAGTACTTC,CASSLAPGRTYEQYF
TRBV9,TRBD2,NA,TRBJ2-3,TGTGCCAGCAGCGTCGGGCTAGCGGGCACAGATACGCAGTATTTT,CASSVGLAGTDTQYF
TRBV6-1,NA,NA,TRBJ1-5,TGTGCCAGCATCGGGACTACCGAGCAACAGCCCCAGCATTTT,CASIGTTEQQPQHF
TRBV7-2,TRBD2,NA,TRBJ2-3,TGTGCCAGCAGCACTGGTCTAGCGGGAAAGCCGCAGTATTTT,CASSTGLAGKPQYF
TRBV10-3,TRBD1,once,TRBJ2-7,TGTGCCATCAGTGAGCAGGGACAGGGGATCCAGGAGTACTTC,CAISEQGQGIQEYF
TRBV6-1,TRBD2,NA,TRBJ2-2,TGTGCCTCCAGCGGGGGGGCCTACACCGGGGAGCTGTTTTTT,CASSGGAYTGELFF
TRBV10-2,TRBD2,NA,TRBJ2-7,TGCGCCAGCAGCAAGGGTAGCGGGAGTGGGGAGCAGTACTTC,CASSKGSGSGEQYF
TRBV4-2,NA,once,TRBJ1-2,TGTGCCAGCAGGACGGACAGTAACTATGGCTACACCTTC,CASRTDSNYGYTF
TRBV7-8,TRBD1,NA,TRBJ1-3,TGTGCCAGCAGCCGAGACAGGGGATCTGGAAACACCATATATTTT,CASSRDRGSGNTIYF
TRBV6-5,TRBD1,NA,TRBJ1-4,TGTGCCAGCAGCTGGGACAGGGAGGGTGAAAAACTGTTTTTT,CASSWDREGEKLFF
TRBV19,TRBD1,NA,TRBJ1-2,TGTGCCAGTGGACAGGGCTCACACACCTTC,CASGQGSHTF
TRBV7-2,TRBD2,once,TRBJ2-7,TGTGCCAGCAGCTCGGGTGGGCTAGCGGGAGCCGAGCAGTACTTC,CASSSGGLAGAEQYF
TRBV30,NA,NA,TRBJ1-1,TGTGCCTGGAAATCCAATGAAGCTTTCTTT,CAWKSNEAFF
TRBV6-1,TRBD1,NA,TRBJ1-1,TGTGCCAGCAGTGAACAAGGGGGCAGCACTGAAGCTTTCTTT,CASSEQGGSTEAFF
TRBV19,NA,NA,TRBJ2-5,TGTGCCAGTAGTATAGCTGCAGGCTCCCGTCTTTGGGAGACCCAGTACTTC,CASSIAAGSRLWETQYF
TRBV5-1,TRBD1,few,TRBJ1-1,TGCGCCAGCAGCCAAGGGACAGGGGGCACTGAAGCTTTCTTT,CASSQGTGGTEAFF
TRBV19,TRBD1,few,TRBJ1-2,TGTGCCAGTAGTCGAGGGACAGGGGTACAGGGCTACACCTTC,CASSRGTGVQGYTF
TRBV5-1,NA,NA,TRBJ2-7,TGCGCCAGCAGCTTGAGCGGAGGCTACGAGCAGTACTTC,CASSLSGGYEQYF
TRBV19,NA,NA,TRBJ1-4,TGTGCCAGTAGTATATTAGAGAGGCCGCCTCGTCTGTTTTTT,CASSILERPPRLFF
TRBV7-2,NA,NA,TRBJ1-1,TGTGCCAGCAGGCAACAGCCGAACACTGAAGCTTTCTTT,CASRQQPNTEAFF
TRBV2,TRBD1,NA,TRBJ1-1,TGTGCCAGCAGCACCCCCGGATCGGGACAGACGAACACTGAAGCTTTCTTT,CASSTPGSGQTNTEAFF